The T cell receptor (beta chain) under discussion was sequenced for a study of monozygotic twins with inflammatory bowel disease. The study, taken as a whole, reports: Inverse Simpson values showed less TCRbeta diversity in IBD patients than in their healthy co-twins.

During cDNA synthesis, UMIs that each contained a 6-nucleotide sample barcode were added by means of template switching. TCRdb processed the 5' RACE reads again and assigns one entry to each CDR3 protein, with no DNA. The data show some 150,000 distinct CDR3 sequences, and the top ten clones hold roughly 2.3%. Turning to this clonotype: The antigen is not known.

The sample was blood. The source of this sequence is a human donor with ulcerative colitis or Crohn's disease, or a healthy co-twin of an affected twin (not recorded which).

Here the CDR3 reads CASSPPKGENTEAFF. The rearrangement uses TRBV4-1 and TRBJ1-1; as DNA is missing, the TRBD1 call by TCRdb cannot be tested. This CDR3 has 15 amino acids. Germline lookup yields CDR1 MGHRA and CDR2 YSYEKL.